The clone carrying this TCR beta chain was seen ten or more times. Its antigen is not known. TCR beta libraries were built with iRepertoire HTBI primers and Arm-PCR of CDR3 regions. MiXCR, applied by TCRdb to the multiplex PCR reads, yields one record per CDR3 protein. Of some 560,000 distinct CDR3 sequences listed, 15% to 20% are singletons. As to time point: newly diagnosed GD, antithyroid drugs for less than 3 months. The TCR library used RNA extracted from PBMCs. The CDR3 totals 14 residues. V was cut by 1 base and J by 5 bases, with 11 bases left in between. Germline V gene data show CDR1 as SGHAT and CDR2 as FQNNGV. This entry belongs to a study of regulatory T cells in long-lasting Graves disease. Study-wide results and limits: Favored usage of TRBV28, TRBJ1-2 and TRBJ2-5 was recorded in persistent disease. Newly diagnosed patients shared about a thousand public clonotypes; persistent patients shared more than 2,500.

The sample also formed part of further work on T cells in Graves' hyperthyroidism and ophthalmopathy. From that report: Most clonotypes expanded in the thyroid (above 0.001) were also present in blood.

The chain recombines TRBV11-2 with TRBJ1-1; unclear D gene. This specimen was peripheral blood mononuclear cells (PBMCs), taken at new diagnosis, from a patient treated with antithyroid drugs. The TCR was taken from a woman aged 40 to 65 with Graves disease. The DNA of the CDR3 is TGTGCCAGCAGCTTAGTTTCGGGAAGAACTGAAGCTTTCTTT. This translates into CASSLVSGRTEAFF.